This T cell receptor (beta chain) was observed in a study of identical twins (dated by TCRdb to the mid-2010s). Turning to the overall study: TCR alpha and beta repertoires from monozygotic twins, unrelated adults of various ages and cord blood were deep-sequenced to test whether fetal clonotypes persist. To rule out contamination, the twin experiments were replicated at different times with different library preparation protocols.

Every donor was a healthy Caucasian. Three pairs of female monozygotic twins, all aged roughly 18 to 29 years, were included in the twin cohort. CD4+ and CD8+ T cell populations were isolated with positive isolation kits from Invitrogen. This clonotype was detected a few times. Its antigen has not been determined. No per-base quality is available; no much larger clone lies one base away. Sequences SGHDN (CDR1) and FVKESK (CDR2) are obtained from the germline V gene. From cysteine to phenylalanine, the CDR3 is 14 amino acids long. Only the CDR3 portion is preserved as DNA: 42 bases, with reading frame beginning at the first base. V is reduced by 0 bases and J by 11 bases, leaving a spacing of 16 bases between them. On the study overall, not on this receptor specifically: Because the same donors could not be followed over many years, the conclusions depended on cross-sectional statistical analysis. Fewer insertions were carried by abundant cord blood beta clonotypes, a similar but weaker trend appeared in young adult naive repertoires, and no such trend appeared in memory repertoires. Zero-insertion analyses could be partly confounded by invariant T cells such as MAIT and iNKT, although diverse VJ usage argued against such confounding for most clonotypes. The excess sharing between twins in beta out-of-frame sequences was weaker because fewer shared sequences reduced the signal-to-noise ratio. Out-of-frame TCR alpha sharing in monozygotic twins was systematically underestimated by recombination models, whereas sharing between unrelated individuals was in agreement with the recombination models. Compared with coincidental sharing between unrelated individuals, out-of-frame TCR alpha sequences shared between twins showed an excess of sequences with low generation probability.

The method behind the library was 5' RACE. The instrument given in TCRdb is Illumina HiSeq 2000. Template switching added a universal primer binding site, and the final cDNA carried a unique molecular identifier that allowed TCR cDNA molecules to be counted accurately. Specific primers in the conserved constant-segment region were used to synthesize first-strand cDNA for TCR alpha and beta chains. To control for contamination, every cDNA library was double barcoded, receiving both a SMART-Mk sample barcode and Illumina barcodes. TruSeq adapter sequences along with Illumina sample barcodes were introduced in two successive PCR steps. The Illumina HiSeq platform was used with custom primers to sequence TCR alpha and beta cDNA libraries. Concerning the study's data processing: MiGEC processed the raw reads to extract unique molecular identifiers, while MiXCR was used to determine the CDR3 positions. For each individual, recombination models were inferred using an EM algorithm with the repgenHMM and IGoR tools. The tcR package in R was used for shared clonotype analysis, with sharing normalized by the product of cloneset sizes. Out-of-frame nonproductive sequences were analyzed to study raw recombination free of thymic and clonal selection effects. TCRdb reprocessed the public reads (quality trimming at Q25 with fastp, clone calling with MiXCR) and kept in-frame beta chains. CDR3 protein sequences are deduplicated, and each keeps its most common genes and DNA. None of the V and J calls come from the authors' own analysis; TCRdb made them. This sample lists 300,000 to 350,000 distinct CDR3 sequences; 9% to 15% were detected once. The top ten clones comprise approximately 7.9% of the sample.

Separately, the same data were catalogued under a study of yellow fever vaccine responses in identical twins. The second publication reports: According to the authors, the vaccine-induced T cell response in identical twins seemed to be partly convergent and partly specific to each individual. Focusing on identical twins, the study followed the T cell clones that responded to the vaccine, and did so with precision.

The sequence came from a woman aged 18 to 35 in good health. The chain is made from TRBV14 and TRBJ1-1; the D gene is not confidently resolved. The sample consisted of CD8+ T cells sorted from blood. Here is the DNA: TGTGCCAGCAGCCAAGACATCGCATATAAGGTGGCTTTCTTT. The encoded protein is CASSQDIAYKVAFF.